This T cell receptor (beta chain) is drawn from a study of T cell responses to AZD1222 COVID-19 vaccine. Study-level findings and limits: White British donors predominated, females outnumbered males, and clonal diversity was possibly underestimated. Unmutated variant regions are reportedly targeted by nearly half of spike-specific TCRs.

In the case of this clone: Its target is not known.

The data were produced by immunoSEQ multiplex PCR, yet TCRdb's version contains in-frame clones alone and is incomplete. The sample gives some 120,000 clones, 70% to 90% of which show up once; around 6.2% is in the top ten. Germline-derived CDR1 and CDR2 are MRHNA and SNTAGT. The CDR3 runs to 13 residues. V dropped 8 bases and J dropped 7 bases, with 12 bases sitting between them. This clonotype was sampled from an adult in good health. The starting material was peripheral blood, obtained on day 0 of AZD1222 vaccination. V and J are TRBV6-4 and TRBJ1-6; D unclear. For the CDR3, the DNA is TGTGCCAGCTCATCAGACTCGAATTCACCCCTCCACTTT. Translating gives CASSSDSNSPLHF.